A selection of T cell receptor beta chains follows, all from one sample in a study of shared clonotypes between healthy human individuals. Generated by immunoSEQ multiplex PCR, the TCRdb table keeps only in-frame clones and is missing some. The sample contains around 1.1 million clones, approximately 78% of which appear only once. Input material: memory CD4+ T cells from PBMCs. The receptor set was obtained from a man younger than 30 in good health. Some clones in this sample may be carry-over from other donors' samples. CDR3s include the opening cysteine and the closing phenylalanine or tryptophan. Each record gives: CDR3 DNA, CDR3 protein, clone size, J gene, D gene, V gene. D genes are given only for firm matches. Clone size is given for some rows only: seen once, a few or many times, or a class if the clone is expanded.

cdr3_nt: TGTGCCAGCAGTGACGCACGGGGTGGGTACAATGAGCAGTTCTTC; cdr3_aa: CASSDARGGYNEQFF; clone_size: .; j_call: TRBJ2-1; d_call: .; v_call: TRBV2
cdr3_nt: TGTGCCAGCAGCCCGAGAATAGGGGGTTTTCTCTACAATGAGCAGTTCTTC; cdr3_aa: CASSPRIGGFLYNEQFF; clone_size: .; j_call: TRBJ2-1; d_call: .; v_call: TRBV11-2
cdr3_nt: TGTGCCACCAGCAGGACAGGGGCGAACACCGGGGAGCTGTTTTTT; cdr3_aa: CATSRTGANTGELFF; clone_size: .; j_call: TRBJ2-2; d_call: TRBD1; v_call: TRBV15
cdr3_nt: TGTGCCAGCAGCTCCAACAGGCTTTCGAACACCGGGGAGCTGTTTTTT; cdr3_aa: CASSSNRLSNTGELFF; clone_size: .; j_call: TRBJ2-2; d_call: .; v_call: TRBV5-4
cdr3_nt: TGTGCCAGCAGCTTAGGCCAGGACCAGTTCTTC; cdr3_aa: CASSLGQDQFF; clone_size: once; j_call: TRBJ2-1; d_call: .; v_call: TRBV7-9
cdr3_nt: TGTGCCAGCAGCCTGACCCCCTCCCTGTACGAGCAGTACTTC; cdr3_aa: CASSLTPSLYEQYF; clone_size: .; j_call: TRBJ2-7; d_call: .; v_call: TRBV4-2
cdr3_nt: TGCGCCAGCAGCAACGGGACTGGGAGCACAGATACGCAGTATTTT; cdr3_aa: CASSNGTGSTDTQYF; clone_size: .; j_call: TRBJ2-3; d_call: .; v_call: TRBV5-1
cdr3_nt: TGTGCCAGCAGCTTACCCACTAGCGGGAAGTACGAGCAGTACTTC; cdr3_aa: CASSLPTSGKYEQYF; clone_size: .; j_call: TRBJ2-7; d_call: TRBD2; v_call: TRBV7-2
cdr3_nt: TGTGCCAGCAGCGACAGGGGGTTGGACACCGGGGAGCTGTTTTTT; cdr3_aa: CASSDRGLDTGELFF; clone_size: .; j_call: TRBJ2-2; d_call: TRBD1; v_call: TRBV7-2
cdr3_nt: TGTGCCAGCACCCAAACCACGGGCACTGAAGCTTTCTTT; cdr3_aa: CASTQTTGTEAFF; clone_size: .; j_call: TRBJ1-1; d_call: .; v_call: TRBV7-2
cdr3_nt: TGTGCCAGCAGTTTACGGGTCGAGGGGGCCGGAGATACGCAGTATTTT; cdr3_aa: CASSLRVEGAGDTQYF; clone_size: few; j_call: TRBJ2-3; d_call: TRBD1; v_call: TRBV27
cdr3_nt: TGTGCCAGCAGCTTGGGACTAGAGTTCTACGAGCAGTACTTC; cdr3_aa: CASSLGLEFYEQYF; clone_size: .; j_call: TRBJ2-7; d_call: .; v_call: TRBV5-6
cdr3_nt: TGCGCCAGCAGCTTGGGGCAGAATAACTACGAGCAGTACTTC; cdr3_aa: CASSLGQNNYEQYF; clone_size: .; j_call: TRBJ2-7; d_call: .; v_call: TRBV5-1
cdr3_nt: TGCGCCAGCAGCCTAGACCCGAACACCGGGGAGCTGTTTTTT; cdr3_aa: CASSLDPNTGELFF; clone_size: .; j_call: TRBJ2-2; d_call: .; v_call: TRBV5-1
cdr3_nt: TGTGCCAGCAGGGACGAGGGTCCAACTAATGAAAAACTGTTTTTT; cdr3_aa: CASRDEGPTNEKLFF; clone_size: few; j_call: TRBJ1-4; d_call: .; v_call: TRBV28
cdr3_nt: TGTGCCTGGAGCCTCCTAGTGGGGGGAACCGATGAGCAGTTCTTC; cdr3_aa: CAWSLLVGGTDEQFF; clone_size: .; j_call: TRBJ2-1; d_call: .; v_call: TRBV30
cdr3_nt: TGCGCCAGCAGCTTGGCCCCTCAGTATGAGCAGTTCTTC; cdr3_aa: CASSLAPQYEQFF; clone_size: .; j_call: TRBJ2-1; d_call: .; v_call: TRBV5-1
cdr3_nt: TGTGCCAGCAGCCGTCCGGGACTAGCGGGAGATTGGCAGTATTTT; cdr3_aa: CASSRPGLAGDWQYF; clone_size: .; j_call: TRBJ2-3; d_call: TRBD2; v_call: TRBV7-2
cdr3_nt: TGTGCTCTCAAAGGGGGGTCCTCCTACGAGCAGTACTTC; cdr3_aa: CALKGGSSYEQYF; clone_size: .; j_call: TRBJ2-7; d_call: .; v_call: TRBV30
cdr3_nt: TGTGCCAGCAGCTTAGCCTACAGAGGTTTCACTGAAGCTTTCTTT; cdr3_aa: CASSLAYRGFTEAFF; clone_size: .; j_call: TRBJ1-1; d_call: .; v_call: TRBV7-9
cdr3_nt: TGTGCCAGCAGCTATCAGACTAGTGTTTTCGATACGCAGTATTTT; cdr3_aa: CASSYQTSVFDTQYF; clone_size: .; j_call: TRBJ2-3; d_call: .; v_call: TRBV6-5
cdr3_nt: TGCAGCGTTGTGTCTAGCGGGAGAAGCACAGATACGCAGTATTTT; cdr3_aa: CSVVSSGRSTDTQYF; clone_size: .; j_call: TRBJ2-3; d_call: TRBD2; v_call: TRBV29-1
cdr3_nt: TGTGCCAGCATCCTCAGCGCGGGTAAACCCTACGAGCAGTACTTC; cdr3_aa: CASILSAGKPYEQYF; clone_size: .; j_call: TRBJ2-7; d_call: .; v_call: TRBV6-6
cdr3_nt: TGTGCCTCCCAGCTTGGTTCAGGCGTTAATGAAAAACTGTTTTTT; cdr3_aa: CASQLGSGVNEKLFF; clone_size: .; j_call: TRBJ1-4; d_call: .; v_call: TRBV5-8
cdr3_nt: TGTGCCAGCAGCCCGGGAGTAGCGGTGAACACCGGGGAGCTGTTTTTT; cdr3_aa: CASSPGVAVNTGELFF; clone_size: .; j_call: TRBJ2-2; d_call: .; v_call: TRBV11-3
cdr3_nt: TGTGCCAGCCAGGGACAGCCGAGCTATGGCTACACCTTC; cdr3_aa: CASQGQPSYGYTF; clone_size: few; j_call: TRBJ1-2; d_call: TRBD1; v_call: TRBV2
cdr3_nt: TGCGCCAGCAGAGAAGGACGGATCTATGGCTACACCTTC; cdr3_aa: CASREGRIYGYTF; clone_size: few; j_call: TRBJ1-2; d_call: .; v_call: TRBV10-2
cdr3_nt: TGTGCCAGTACCTCACAAGGACTAGCGGGGAGCACAGATACGCAGTATTTT; cdr3_aa: CASTSQGLAGSTDTQYF; clone_size: .; j_call: TRBJ2-3; d_call: TRBD2; v_call: TRBV19
cdr3_nt: TGCGCCAGCAGCTGGACAGGGGGCAGTCAGCCCCAGCATTTT; cdr3_aa: CASSWTGGSQPQHF; clone_size: .; j_call: TRBJ1-5; d_call: TRBD1; v_call: TRBV5-1
cdr3_nt: TGTGCCAGCAGCAAAAATGAAGGGGGCGCTGGGCACACTGAAGCTTTCTTT; cdr3_aa: CASSKNEGGAGHTEAFF; clone_size: .; j_call: TRBJ1-1; d_call: .; v_call: TRBV21-1
cdr3_nt: TGTGCCAGCAGTTTATCTGGGGTCTGGGGCTACACCTTC; cdr3_aa: CASSLSGVWGYTF; clone_size: .; j_call: TRBJ1-2; d_call: .; v_call: TRBV27
cdr3_nt: TGTGCCAGCAGCCGGGGGGCGGGTGGAGAGCCCCAGCATTTT; cdr3_aa: CASSRGAGGEPQHF; clone_size: once; j_call: TRBJ1-5; d_call: .; v_call: TRBV7-8
cdr3_nt: TGTGCCGCAGCGGCGTACAATGAGCAGTTCTTC; cdr3_aa: CAAAAYNEQFF; clone_size: .; j_call: TRBJ2-1; d_call: .; v_call: TRBV6-5
cdr3_nt: TGTGCCAGCAGCCCCGGAGGGACAGCAGATTCACCCCTCCACTTT; cdr3_aa: CASSPGGTADSPLHF; clone_size: once; j_call: TRBJ1-6; d_call: TRBD1; v_call: TRBV4-2
cdr3_nt: TGTGCCAGCTCACCACCGCCGGGGGGGAACACCGGGGAGCTGTTTTTT; cdr3_aa: CASSPPPGGNTGELFF; clone_size: .; j_call: TRBJ2-2; d_call: TRBD2; v_call: TRBV18
cdr3_nt: TGTGCCAGCAGAGCAAGGACAGGGGCCTACGAGCAGTACTTC; cdr3_aa: CASRARTGAYEQYF; clone_size: .; j_call: TRBJ2-7; d_call: TRBD1; v_call: TRBV28
cdr3_nt: TGTGCCAGCAGCTTAAGGGGCGTATACACTGAAGCTTTCTTT; cdr3_aa: CASSLRGVYTEAFF; clone_size: .; j_call: TRBJ1-1; d_call: .; v_call: TRBV7-2
cdr3_nt: TGTGCCATCAGTGAGGTCGGGTATAGCAATCAGCCCCAGCATTTT; cdr3_aa: CAISEVGYSNQPQHF; clone_size: .; j_call: TRBJ1-5; d_call: .; v_call: TRBV10-3
cdr3_nt: TGTGCCAGCGGCCCTGAAGATCAGCCCCAGCATTTT; cdr3_aa: CASGPEDQPQHF; clone_size: many; j_call: TRBJ1-5; d_call: .; v_call: TRBV7-9
cdr3_nt: TGCAGCGTTCGGGGCAGGGTAGCCAAAAACATTCAGTACTTC; cdr3_aa: CSVRGRVAKNIQYF; clone_size: .; j_call: TRBJ2-4; d_call: .; v_call: TRBV29-1
cdr3_nt: TGTGCCAGCAGTTTAGAGAACAGTCGCGGCTACACCTTC; cdr3_aa: CASSLENSRGYTF; clone_size: .; j_call: TRBJ1-2; d_call: .; v_call: TRBV28
cdr3_nt: TGTGCCTGGAGTCATTGGGGGGCAAGCTACAATGAGCAGTTCTTC; cdr3_aa: CAWSHWGASYNEQFF; clone_size: .; j_call: TRBJ2-1; d_call: .; v_call: TRBV30
cdr3_nt: TGTGCCAGCAGCCCAGTCCGTGAGGACCTTGGTCATTCACCCCTCCACTTT; cdr3_aa: CASSPVREDLGHSPLHF; clone_size: .; j_call: TRBJ1-6; d_call: .; v_call: TRBV27
cdr3_nt: TGTGCCACCAGGACAGGGGGCATCGGGGAGCTGTTTTTT; cdr3_aa: CATRTGGIGELFF; clone_size: few; j_call: TRBJ2-2; d_call: TRBD1; v_call: TRBV5-6
cdr3_nt: TGTGCCAGCAGCTTAGCGTCGGGGTTAGAGGGCTACACCTTC; cdr3_aa: CASSLASGLEGYTF; clone_size: .; j_call: TRBJ1-2; d_call: .; v_call: TRBV7-8
cdr3_nt: TGTGCCAGCAGCCCCCAGGGCGCAGCTAGCTACGAGCAGTACTTC; cdr3_aa: CASSPQGAASYEQYF; clone_size: .; j_call: TRBJ2-7; d_call: .; v_call: TRBV7-6
cdr3_nt: TGTGCCAGCAGCTCTCGCAGGGGGGCCTACAATGAGCAGTTCTTC; cdr3_aa: CASSSRRGAYNEQFF; clone_size: .; j_call: TRBJ2-1; d_call: .; v_call: TRBV7-9
cdr3_nt: TGTGCCAGCAGCCTCACGTTTGATGGCTACACCTTC; cdr3_aa: CASSLTFDGYTF; clone_size: .; j_call: TRBJ1-2; d_call: .; v_call: TRBV7-2
cdr3_nt: TGTGCCAGTAGTAGATGGAACACCGGGGAGCTGTTTTTT; cdr3_aa: CASSRWNTGELFF; clone_size: once; j_call: TRBJ2-2; d_call: .; v_call: TRBV19
cdr3_nt: TGTGCCAGCAGTTTAACGGGGAAGCCCTACGAGCAGTACTTC; cdr3_aa: CASSLTGKPYEQYF; clone_size: .; j_call: TRBJ2-7; d_call: .; v_call: TRBV27
cdr3_nt: TGTGCCAGCAGCGACGGGACTAGCGGGCTACAAGAGACCCAGTACTTC; cdr3_aa: CASSDGTSGLQETQYF; clone_size: .; j_call: TRBJ2-5; d_call: TRBD2; v_call: TRBV5-6
cdr3_nt: TGTGCCAGCAGTTTATTTCGGGTAGGCCTAAAGGCTAACACTGAAGCTTTCTTT; cdr3_aa: CASSLFRVGLKANTEAFF; clone_size: .; j_call: TRBJ1-1; d_call: .; v_call: TRBV28
cdr3_nt: TGTGCCAGCAAAGGGGGACTAGCGGGAATAGTTACGCAGTATTTT; cdr3_aa: CASKGGLAGIVTQYF; clone_size: .; j_call: TRBJ2-3; d_call: TRBD2; v_call: TRBV6-5
cdr3_nt: TGTGCCTGGGACACCAGCGGGATCAGCACAGATACGCAGTATTTT; cdr3_aa: CAWDTSGISTDTQYF; clone_size: .; j_call: TRBJ2-3; d_call: TRBD2; v_call: TRBV30